This T cell receptor beta chain comes out of a study of cytomegalovirus exposure and HLA in healthy donors. Vbeta (60) and Jbeta (13) primers were used in the PCR. Profiled with immunoSEQ multiplex PCR; TCRdb holds only in-frame clones, not every one. This table lists 95,000 to 150,000 clones. The TCR originated in a man aged 18 to 29 in good health and CMV-seronegative. The sequenced material came from PBMCs.

The CDR3 loop is CASSDRGTANEKLFF. In DNA form, the CDR3 reads TGCGCCAGCAGTGACAGGGGAACGGCTAATGAAAAACTGTTTTTT. The rearrangement joins TRBV10-2 to TRBJ1-4; a possible D gene is TRBD1 (6 bases). CDR1 WSHSY and CDR2 SAAADI come from the germline V gene. The CDR3 has 15 amino acids. Trimming stripped 3 bases from V and 3 bases from J, with 11 bases between.